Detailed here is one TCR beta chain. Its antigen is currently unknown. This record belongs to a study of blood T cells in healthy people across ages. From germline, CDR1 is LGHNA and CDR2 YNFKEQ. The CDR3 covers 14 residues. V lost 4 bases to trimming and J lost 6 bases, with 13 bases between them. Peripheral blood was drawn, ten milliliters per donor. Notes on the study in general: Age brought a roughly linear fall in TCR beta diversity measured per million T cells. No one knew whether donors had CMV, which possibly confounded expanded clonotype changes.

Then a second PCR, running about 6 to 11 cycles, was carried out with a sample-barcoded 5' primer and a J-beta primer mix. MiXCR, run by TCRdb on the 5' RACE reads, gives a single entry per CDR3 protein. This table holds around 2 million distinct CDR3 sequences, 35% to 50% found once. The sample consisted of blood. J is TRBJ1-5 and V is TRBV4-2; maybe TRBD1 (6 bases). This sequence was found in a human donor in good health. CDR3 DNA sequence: TGTGCCAGCAGCCTCCAGGGGTCGGCTCAGCCCCAGCATTTT. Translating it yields CASSLQGSAQPQHF.